This TCR beta chain was captured in a study of T cells in Graves' hyperthyroidism and ophthalmopathy. Graves' hyperthyroidism is called stable when ophthalmopathy does not progress within 18 months. This CDR3 has 14 residues. Germline lookup yields CDR1 MGHDK and CDR2 SYGVNS. Trimming took 4 bases from V and 5 from J; bases not matched to a gene: 7. What was amplified from RNA transcripts were TCR beta CDR3 regions. In the first-round RT-PCR of the TCR CDR3, the HTBI primer set was used. TCRdb reanalysed the multiplex PCR reads using MiXCR and keeps one entry per CDR3 protein. Among 75,000 to 100,000 distinct CDR3 sequences listed, over 50% were seen once.

The sample comprised blood. The chain combines TRBV25-1 with TRBJ2-5, with TRBD2 identical over 7 bases. This sequence originates from a woman aged 40 to 50 with Graves' hyperthyroidism. The CDR3 protein is CASSARLALETQYF. The CDR3 region has the DNA TGTGCCAGCAGTGCTAGACTAGCCTTGGAGACCCAGTACTTC.